This TCR beta chain came from a study of blood T cells in healthy people across ages. Overall study: Roughly one uniquely barcoded beta molecule per two T cells was captured.

Then a second PCR, running roughly 7 to 12 cycles, was carried out with a sample-barcoded 5' primer and a J-beta primer mix. Every cDNA molecule bore a tag from a template-switch adaptor containing 12 random nucleotides. TCRdb itself ran the 5' RACE reads through MiXCR, one entry per CDR3 protein. The sample includes about 640,000 distinct CDR3 sequences, approximately 30% seen only once; the top ten take around 16%. This clonotype was observed at least ten times. As yet, its antigen is unknown. Study observations and caveats: It was held that diversity estimates obtained from one million T cells represented underestimates. Researchers report that TCR beta diversity correlated strongly with naive T cell percentage.

In germline, CDR1 is SEHNR, CDR2 FQNEAQ (reference sequence). V gave up 1 base and J gave up 3 bases, with 16 bases separating them. CDR3 length: 16 residues. The chain couples TRBV7-9 to TRBJ2-7; maybe TRBD2 (7 bases). The receptor comes from a woman of 80 years or more in good health. Material for sequencing was blood. This chain's CDR3 is CASSLEGGQGNYEQYF. In DNA form, the CDR3 reads TGTGCCAGCAGCTTAGAGGGGGGGCAGGGGAACTACGAGCAGTACTTC.